This TCR beta chain was identified during a study of blood T cells in healthy people across ages (dated by TCRdb to 2013 to 2016). General notes on the study: Template switching captured roughly one uniquely barcoded TCR beta cDNA molecule per two T cells in model experiments. Age-related changes in TCR beta repertoire diversity were measured in the study by deep sequencing normalized with unique cDNA molecular identifiers. Donors were grouped into four age groups: young (average 16 years), middle-aged (about 40), aged (roughly 67) and long-lived (just over 80). Donors of different ages were randomly distributed across sequencing lanes to avoid experimental bias. Two additional independent replicas of 1 million unique cDNA reads from the same blood draw were analyzed for two donors (one aged 18 to 30 and one aged 80 or older).

In this sample, this clonotype turned up once. Its antigen remains unidentified. An end of the junction differs from the germline gene, which may be a read error. Donors were 30 to 45 systemically healthy Caucasian individuals from Russia aged roughly 6 to 90 years. Each donor gave about 9.7 milliliters of peripheral blood, drawn into EDTA-treated Vacutainer tubes. Ficoll-Paque density-gradient centrifugation was used to isolate PBMCs, with at least 6 million per sample. Trizol reagent was used to extract total RNA from the PBMCs, yielding at least 6 micrograms per sample. For every donor, an aliquot of PBMCs went through flow cytometry to measure the percentages of naive CD45RAhigh/CD27high T cells. The CDR3 covers 15 residues, taking in both the cysteine and the phenylalanine. The CDR3 DNA has 45 bases and is translated from base 1. CDR1 and CDR2 are read off the germline V gene as SGDLS and YYNGEE.

Library prep was done by 5' RACE. Sequencing instrument: Illumina HiSeq 2500. A second roughly 6 to 11 cycle PCR used a sample-barcoded 5' primer and a J-beta primer mix. A template-switch 5' adaptor carrying 12 random nucleotides introduced a unique molecular identifier onto each TCR beta cDNA molecule. At least 2.5 million CDR3-containing paired-end reads were obtained from each sample. First-strand cDNA synthesis was performed from all RNA using the Mint cDNA synthesis kit, with priming by a TRBC-specific oligonucleotide. Following uracil-DNA glycosylase treatment, all cDNA underwent a first 18-cycle PCR with the universal primers M1SS and BC2_uni_R. As for the original processing: For normalization, 1 million high-quality reads, each with a distinct molecular identifier, were randomly selected from each sample. Reads with shared molecular identifiers were discarded instead of being binned into consensus sequences. MiTCR, set to a Q25 quality threshold and the strictest error-elimination algorithm, was used for CDR3 identification, clonotype clustering and error correction. A nonparametric unseen species model with Euler transformation was used to estimate lower-bound total TCR beta diversity. TCRdb ran its own pipeline on the public reads, namely fastp trimming at Q25 and MiXCR clone calling, and kept in-frame beta chains. Every entry covers one CDR3 protein and lists the most common genes and DNA from its rows. For this entry, the V and J calls and clone size follow TCRdb and not the study's own pipeline. Within this sample are 720,000 or so distinct CDR3 sequences, with around 41% of them counted one time only. Of the sample, around 30% falls within the top ten clones.

General findings and caveats noted by the study authors: Compared with the aged group, more naive CD4+ T cells, fewer expanded clones and increased TCR diversity were shown by the long-lived group, suggesting age selection. Conclusive comparison of naive and antigen-experienced compartments was prevented by the profiling of bulk unsorted PBMCs. Because donor CMV infection status was unknown, age-related changes in expanded clonotypes were potentially confounded. As age increased, observed TCR beta diversity per million T cells dropped in a roughly linear way, and a significant reduction was already evident by age about 40. A strong correlation was found between observed TCR beta diversity and the percentage of naive T cells measured by flow cytometry. Total diversity estimates from one million sequenced T cells were considered lower bounds and underestimates.

The sample taken for sequencing was blood. The chain employs TRBV9 and TRBJ1-6; 7 middle bases align to TRBD1. The TCR sequence derives from an elderly man in good health. The DNA reads as follows: TGTGCCAGCAGCGCCCGGGACAGAGATAATGCACCCCTCCACTTT. Translation gives CASSARDRDNAPLHF. Joined to the reference TRBV9 and TRBJ1-6 proteins, this CDR3 gives the full variable domain: DSGVTQTPKHLITATGQRVTLRCSPRSGDLSVYWYQQSLDQGLQFLIQYYNGEERAKGNILERFSAQQFPDLHSELNLSSLELGDSALYFCASSARDRDNAPLHFGNGTRLTVT.